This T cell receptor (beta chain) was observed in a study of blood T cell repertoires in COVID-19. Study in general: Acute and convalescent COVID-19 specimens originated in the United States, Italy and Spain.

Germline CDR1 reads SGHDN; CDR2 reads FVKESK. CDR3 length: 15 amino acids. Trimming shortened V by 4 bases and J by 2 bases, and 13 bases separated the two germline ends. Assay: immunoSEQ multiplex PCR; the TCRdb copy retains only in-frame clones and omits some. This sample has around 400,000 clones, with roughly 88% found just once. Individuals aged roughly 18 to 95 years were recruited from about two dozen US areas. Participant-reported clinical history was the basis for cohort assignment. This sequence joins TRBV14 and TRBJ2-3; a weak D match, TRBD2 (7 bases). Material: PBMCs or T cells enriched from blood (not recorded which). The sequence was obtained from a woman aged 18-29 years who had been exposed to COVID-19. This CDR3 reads CASSPRGGFTDTQYF. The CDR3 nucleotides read TGTGCCAGCAGCCCGAGGGGGGGATTCACAGATACGCAGTATTTT.